The sequence of this T cell receptor (beta chain) was determined in a study of blood T cells in healthy people across ages. In the study overall: About one barcoded beta molecule per two T cells was the capture yield of template switching.

To note about this clonotype: The antigen remains undetermined.

Germline V gene data show CDR1 as SQVTM and CDR2 as ANQGSEA. Deletions cut 7 bases from V and 8 bases from J, with 14 bases between. There are 12 residues in the CDR3. General observations from the study: PBMCs that were unsorted prevented a conclusive naive versus antigen-experienced comparison. Per-million-T-cell TCR beta diversity fell roughly linearly with age.

A second PCR, run for about 6 to 11 cycles, used a sample-barcoded 5' primer plus a J-beta primer mix. Every single cDNA molecule received a tag from a template-switch adaptor with 12 random nucleotides. TCRdb reprocessed the 5' RACE reads via MiXCR and lists one record per CDR3 protein. The data hold 1.5 million to 2 million distinct CDR3 sequences, with roughly 27% observed a single time. The specimen was blood. J is TRBJ2-2 and V is TRBV29-1, with D unclear. This TCR was sampled from a woman in her 30s in good health. The CDR3 loop is CSGDGPLGELFF. In nucleotides, the CDR3 is TGCAGCGGGGATGGCCCCCTAGGGGAGCTGTTTTTT.